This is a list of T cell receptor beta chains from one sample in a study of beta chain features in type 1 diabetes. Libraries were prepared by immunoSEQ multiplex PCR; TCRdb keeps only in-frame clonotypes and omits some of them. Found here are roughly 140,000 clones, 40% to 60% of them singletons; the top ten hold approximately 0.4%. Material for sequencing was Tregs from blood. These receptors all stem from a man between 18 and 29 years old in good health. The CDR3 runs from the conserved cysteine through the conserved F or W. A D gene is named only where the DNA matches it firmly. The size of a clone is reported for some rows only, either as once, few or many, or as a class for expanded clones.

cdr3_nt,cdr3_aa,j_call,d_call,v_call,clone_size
TGTGCCAGCAGTACACTGGACAGGACGGGGTCACCCCTCCACTTT,CASSTLDRTGSPLHF,TRBJ1-6,TRBD1,TRBV28,.
TGTGCCAGCAGCTTAGGGTTGAGCAGGGTCGGGGAGACCCAGTACTTC,CASSLGLSRVGETQYF,TRBJ2-5,.,TRBV11-1,.
TGTGCCAGCAGTTTATGGATTTCGGGGACAGGGGGCCGGAACACTGAAGCTTTCTTT,CASSLWISGTGGRNTEAFF,TRBJ1-1,TRBD1,TRBV28,.
TGTGCCAGCAGCCGAGCAGGGGGCGGGGACACAGATACGCAGTATTTT,CASSRAGGGDTDTQYF,TRBJ2-3,TRBD1,TRBV7-3,.
TGTGCCAGCTCACCGCCTCGGACAGGGAGCGGCAATCAGCCCCAGCATTTT,CASSPPRTGSGNQPQHF,TRBJ1-5,TRBD1,TRBV18,.
TGTGCCAGTAGCAATTCCCCGAGTGTTAACACTGAAGCTTTCTTT,CASSNSPSVNTEAFF,TRBJ1-1,.,TRBV19,.
TGTGCCATCAGGGGGACAGGGATGAATGAGCAGTTCTTC,CAIRGTGMNEQFF,TRBJ2-1,TRBD1,TRBV10-3,few
TGTGCCAGCAGTTCCGTCTCTGAGCAGTACTTC,CASSSVSEQYF,TRBJ2-5,.,TRBV2,.
TGCAGCGTTGAGACAGGGAGCTCCTACGAGCAGTACTTC,CSVETGSSYEQYF,TRBJ2-7,TRBD1,TRBV29-1,few
TGTGCCAGCAGGGCTCGTTTCACAGATACGCAGTATTTT,CASRARFTDTQYF,TRBJ2-3,.,TRBV14,.
TGTGCCAGCAGCCGGACTAGCGGGCCCTACGAGCAGTACTTC,CASSRTSGPYEQYF,TRBJ2-7,TRBD2,TRBV7-2,.